The next 19 T cell receptor beta chains were all read from a single sample in a study of blood T cells in healthy people across ages. Then a second PCR, running about 6 to 11 cycles, was carried out with a sample-barcoded 5' primer and a J-beta primer mix. In TCRdb, the 5' RACE reads were re-called with MiXCR into one record per CDR3 protein. The table has roughly 1.9 million distinct CDR3 sequences, about two fifths seen once; the top ten hold more than 20%. Sequenced input: blood. The receptors were gathered from a human donor in good health.

In its sample, this clonotype was seen a few times. The chain combines TRBV20-1 with TRBJ1-1; D possibly corresponds to TRBD1 (6 bases). The CDR3 totals 12 residues. Germline V lookup: CDR1 DFQATT, CDR2 SNEGSKA (reference sequence). V lost 1 base and J 7 bases, leaving 10 bases between the germline ends. The CDR3 here is CSARGDRLEAFF. The CDR3 coding sequence is TGCAGTGCTAGAGGTGACAGGCTTGAAGCTTTCTTT.

Notes on this clonotype: One end of the junction is discordant with germline, which a read error may explain. CDR3: CASSLGGTDTQDF. CDR3 DNA: TGTGCCAGCAGCTTAGGAGGCACAGATACGCAGGATTTT. The chain uses TRBV7-2 and TRBJ2-3; no clear D. CDR1 and CDR2 (germline): SGHTA, FQGNSA. The CDR3 runs 13 residues.

This chain connects TRBV27 to TRBJ2-7, with a weak D call TRBD1 (5 bases). The CDR3 spans 14 residues. Germline V lookup: CDR1 MNHEY, CDR2 SMNVEV (reference sequence). V lost 1 base to trimming and J lost 4 bases, with 11 bases between them. The CDR3 protein is CASSLFPGNYEQYF. DNA of the CDR3: TGTGCCAGCAGTTTATTTCCAGGGAATTACGAGCAGTACTTC.

The chain links TRBV29-1 to TRBJ2-3; perhaps TRBD2 as D (5 bases). Trimming stripped 6 bases from V and 1 base from J, with 14 bases between. The length of the CDR3 is 14 residues. Per the germline V gene, CDR1 is SQVTM and CDR2 is ANQGSEA. CDR3 sequence (DNA): TGCAGCGTCGAGACGGCGAGGGGCACAGATACGCAGTATTTT. This codes for CSVETARGTDTQYF.

The chain couples TRBV2 to TRBJ1-1; D remains unclear. The CDR3 length is 11 residues. V shed 7 bases and J shed 8 bases, with 11 bases lying between them. Germline CDR1 SNHLY, CDR2 FYNNEI. The CDR3 is CASKTTGEAFF. DNA of the CDR3: TGTGCCAGCAAAACTACGGGGGAAGCTTTCTTT.

As concerns this clonotype: An end of the junction differs from the germline gene, which may be a read error. V and J are TRBV7-2 and TRBJ2-1; no clear D gene. Germline V gene data show CDR1 as SGHTA and CDR2 as FQGNSA. The CDR3 spans 14 residues. The CDR3 DNA reads TGTGCCAGCAGCCCTGAGTACTCCCACAATGAGCAGTTCTTC. Its translation: CASSPEYSHNEQFF.

The chain links TRBV7-2 to TRBJ2-3, with D possibly TRBD1 on 6 matching bases. Trimming cost V 5 bases and J 3 bases, with 15 bases left between them. Germline V CDR1 and CDR2: SGHTA, FQGNSA. The CDR3 extends over 15 amino acids. The CDR3 spells CASSPADRQTDTQYF. The CDR3 DNA reads as TGTGCCAGCAGCCCTGCGGACAGACAGACAGATACGCAGTATTTT.

This clonotype turned up a few times. CDR3 loop: CASSQGGRGGDQPQHF. For the CDR3, the DNA is TGTGCCAGCAGCCAAGGCGGCAGGGGAGGGGATCAGCCCCAGCATTTT. The gene calls are TRBV14 and TRBJ1-5; D possibly corresponds to TRBD1 (6 bases). CDR3 length equals 16 residues. V lost 1 base and J 5 bases, leaving 15 bases between the germline ends. Germline V gives CDR1 SGHDN, CDR2 FVKESK.

The chain links TRBV15 to TRBJ2-2, with 7 bases matching TRBD2. The CDR3 runs to 17 residues. Trimming removed 0 bases from V and 7 bases from J; junction bases left unmatched: 11. From germline, CDR1 is LNHNV and CDR2 YYDKDF (reference sequence). The CDR3 sequence is CATSRETGGGRVGELFF. The DNA of the CDR3 is TGTGCCACCAGCAGAGAAACTGGCGGGGGACGTGTCGGGGAGCTGTTTTTT.

The chain uses TRBV6-1 and TRBJ1-2, with TRBD1 matching over 10 bases. Unmatched junction bases numbered 5, after V lost 6 bases and J lost 4 bases. The germline V gene encodes CDR1 MNHNS and CDR2 SASEGT. This CDR3 is 14 amino acids long. This chain's CDR3 is CASRGTGDSYGYTF. The DNA of the CDR3 is TGTGCCAGCAGAGGGACAGGGGATTCCTATGGCTACACCTTC.

This clonotype was seen only a few times. The J gene is TRBJ2-7, the V gene TRBV5-1; D uncertain. The germline V gene encodes CDR1 SGHRS and CDR2 YFSETQ. V lost 4 bases, J lost 3 bases, and 14 bases lay in between. The length of the CDR3 is 14 residues. CDR3 loop: CASSASPGDYEQYF. The CDR3 bases are TGCGCCAGCAGCGCCTCCCCGGGTGACTACGAGCAGTACTTC.

This clonotype was picked up a small number of times. The rearrangement links TRBV5-1 to TRBJ2-1; 13 bases align to TRBD2. The CDR3 is 17 residues long. Germline lookup yields CDR1 SGHRS and CDR2 YFSETQ. Trimming removed 4 bases from V and 5 bases from J; junction bases left unmatched: 9. CDR3 in amino acids: CASSPGLAGAANNEQFF. The CDR3 DNA reads as TGCGCCAGCAGCCCCGGACTAGCGGGGGCTGCTAACAATGAGCAGTTCTTC.

This clonotype was found a few times. The chain recombines TRBV20-1 with TRBJ2-1; 12 bases are shared with TRBD1. Germline lookup yields CDR1 DFQATT and CDR2 SNEGSKA (reference sequence). With V trimmed by 4 bases and J by 8 bases, 15 bases remained unmatched. This CDR3 spans 17 amino acids. This chain's CDR3 is CSATSRDRGRFGDEQFF. Written as DNA, the CDR3 is TGCAGTGCTACGTCCCGGGACAGGGGGCGGTTCGGCGATGAGCAGTTCTTC.

A few counts support this clonotype. No DNA is shown, since the ends of the CDR3 on it are uncertain; the CDR3 is the one TCRdb lists. The chain is built from TRBV12-3 or TRBV12-4 and TRBJ2-7; the DNA was not used to check the table's D call, TRBD1. Termini included, the CDR3 measures 15 amino acids. The CDR3 sequence is CASSSSGQGIYEQYF.

This clonotype has only a few counts. CDR3 residues: CASSLTRDSNTEAFF. In DNA form, the CDR3 reads TGTGCCAGCAGCTTAACGAGGGATTCGAACACTGAAGCTTTCTTT. The chain joins TRBV7-3 to TRBJ1-1; D call uncertain. Germline V gene sequence: CDR1 SGHTA, CDR2 FQGTGA. Trimming left V 0 bases short and J 1 base short, with 9 bases between. The CDR3 length is 15 residues.

This clonotype turned up a few times. The chain couples TRBV6-2 or TRBV6-3 to TRBJ1-5; D is unresolved. Germline CDR1 is MNHEY and CDR2 is SVGEGT. The CDR3 length is 14 residues. V shed 2 bases and J shed 0 bases, with 5 bases lying between them. CDR3 region: CASSYSYSNQPQHF. The CDR3 nucleotides are TGTGCCAGCAGTTACAGTTATAGCAATCAGCCCCAGCATTTT.

This clonotype was picked up a small number of times. V usage is TRBV20-1 and J usage is TRBJ1-1; no reliable D call. Trimming took 3 bases from V and 0 from J, leaving 14 bases between them. CDR3 length: 15 amino acids. Per the germline V gene, CDR1 is DFQATT and CDR2 is SNEGSKA (reference sequence). Here the CDR3 reads CSASSFQELNTEAFF. CDR3 in DNA: TGCAGTGCTAGCAGCTTCCAGGAGTTGAACACTGAAGCTTTCTTT.

This clonotype was seen only a few times. The chain combines TRBV20-1 with TRBJ2-7, with D tentatively TRBD1 (5 bases). CDR1 and CDR2 from the germline V gene are DFQATT and SNEGSKA (reference sequence). Trimming removed 3 bases at V and 7 bases at J, with 19 bases between. This CDR3 has 14 amino acids. The CDR3 bases are TGCAGTGCTAGGATGCCAGGGTCCGCTGGTGAGCAGTACTTC. Amino acids: CSARMPGSAGEQYF.

The genes are TRBV27 and TRBJ2-5, with 15 bases matching TRBD2. Judging by the DNA end, TRBJ2-7 fits better; the J call may be wrong. CDR1 and CDR2 from the germline V gene are MNHEY and SMNVEV (reference sequence). This CDR3 contains 17 residues. The CDR3 reads CASRWTSGGVLLSEQYF. The CDR3 coding sequence is TGTGCCAGCAGATGGACTAGCGGGGGGGTGTTGCTGTCCGAGCAGTACTTC.